This passage covers 25 T cell receptor beta chains from one sample sequenced in a study. TCRdb processed the 5' RACE reads anew with MiXCR; each CDR3 protein has one entry. The repertoire holds approximately 40,000 distinct CDR3 sequences, about 29% seen once, with less than 5% in the top ten. The sequencing sample was made of tumor-infiltrating memory CD4+ T cells sorted from the breast tumor. Subset defined: memory CD4+ T cells, CD4+CD45RO+CD25-. These receptors all stem from a female donor with breast cancer.

This clonotype showed up just a few times. This chain links TRBV6-5 with TRBJ1-5; no clear D. CDR1 and CDR2 from the germline V gene are MNHEY and SVGAGI. With 5 bases removed from V and 6 bases from J, the gap between germline ends came to 14 bases. This CDR3 spans 14 amino acids. The CDR3 DNA reads TGTGCCAGCAGTCCTGTAGGTGACGCTCAGCCCCAGCATTTT. Encoded protein: CASSPVGDAQPQHF.

This clonotype was seen a few times. The V gene is TRBV7-9, the J gene TRBJ2-5, with D unresolved. This CDR3 is 16 amino acids long. Germline CDR1 SEHNR, CDR2 FQNEAQ (reference sequence). Trimming took 2 bases from V and 2 from J, leaving 15 bases between them. CDR3 sequence reads: CASSLHPLDGQETQYF. CDR3 bases: TGTGCCAGCAGCTTACACCCCCTGGACGGTCAAGAGACCCAGTACTTC.

The chain uses TRBV10-2 and TRBJ2-7; possible D gene TRBD2, 6 bases. In germline, CDR1 is WSHSY, CDR2 SAAADI. CDR3 length: 15 residues. Between the trimmed V and J ends, which lost 6 bases and 4 bases, there was a span of 19 bases. CDR3 coding DNA: TGCGCCAGCAGAGAGGGCGCTGGCCTAGCGTACGAGCAGTACTTC. It translates to CASREGAGLAYEQYF.

This clonotype was counted a few times. One end of the junction is discordant with germline, which a read error may explain. The genes are TRBV24-1 and TRBJ1-1, with TRBD1 matching 11 bases. CDR3 length: 13 residues. CDR1 KGHDR and CDR2 SFDVKD come from the germline V gene. CDR3 DNA: TGTGCCACCAGTGATCTCCGGGACAGGGGGTTGTCATTT. Translating it yields CATSDLRDRGLSF.

The V call is TRBV5-1, the J call TRBJ2-3; possibly TRBD1 for D (6 bases). CDR3 length: 16 amino acids. Germline lookup yields CDR1 SGHRS and CDR2 YFSETQ. Trimming stripped 4 bases from V and 0 bases from J, with 15 bases between. The DNA of the CDR3 is TGCGCCAGCAGCCCCGACGTAGGGGGAAGCACAGATACGCAGTATTTT. Amino acids: CASSPDVGGSTDTQYF.

The chain is built from TRBV19 and TRBJ2-1, with TRBD1 matching 8 bases. Germline V gives CDR1 LNHDA, CDR2 SQIVND (reference sequence). The J segment lost 7 bases and the V segment lost 3 bases, leaving 8 bases of the junction unmatched. The CDR3 sequence is 15 residues long. The CDR3 DNA reads as TGTGCCAGTAGTATTGGGCAGGGGGCGGGTAATGAGCAGTTCTTC. It encodes CASSIGQGAGNEQFF.

The chain joins TRBV20-1 to TRBJ2-1; 9 bases match TRBD2. There are 14 residues in the CDR3. The germline V gene has CDR1 DFQATT and CDR2 SNEGSKA (reference sequence). Trimming cost V 3 bases and J 2 bases; bases outside gene matches: 2. The CDR3 nucleotides read TGCAGTGCTAGGACTAGCGGAACCTACAATGAGCAGTTCTTC. Its protein is CSARTSGTYNEQFF.

This clonotype was seen a few times. This chain uses TRBV7-9 with TRBJ2-2; possible D gene TRBD1, 5 bases. The CDR3 contains 17 residues. V shed 5 bases and J shed 3 bases, with 19 bases lying between them. Per germline, CDR1 SEHNR and CDR2 FQNEAQ (reference sequence). In nucleotides, the CDR3 is TGTGCCAGCAGCCAACGAAAAGGGGCAAAGGACACCGGGGAGCTGTTTTTT. This translates into CASSQRKGAKDTGELFF.

The rearrangement joins TRBV5-3 to TRBJ2-5; 9 bases align to TRBD1. TRBV5-3 is annotated as an ORF whose role is uncertain. There are 15 residues in the CDR3. V gave up 2 bases and J gave up 1 base; unmatched junction bases: 3. Here the CDR3 reads CARSLQGAGQETQYF. The CDR3 DNA reads TGTGCCAGAAGCTTACAGGGGGCAGGCCAAGAGACCCAGTACTTC.

At least ten counts were recorded for this clonotype. The CDR3 spells CASSQDLGTGELFF. CDR3 nucleotides: TGCGCCAGCAGCCAAGATCTAGGGACCGGGGAGCTGTTTTTT. This chain uses TRBV4-1 with TRBJ2-2, with D unresolved. The CDR3 totals 14 residues. Germline loops: CDR1 MGHRA, CDR2 YSYEKL. V gave up 0 bases and J gave up 5 bases, with 7 bases separating them.

The rearrangement joins TRBV5-1 to TRBJ1-1; 7 bases line up with TRBD1. The CDR3 runs to 14 residues. Looked up from germline, CDR1 is SGHRS and CDR2 is YFSETQ. The junction had 9 bases not matched to a gene; V was cut back by 6 bases and J by 4 bases. In DNA form, the CDR3 reads TGCGCCAGCAAGACAGGGACTAGTCGCACTGAAGCTTTCTTT. This translates into CASKTGTSRTEAFF.

The CDR3 coding sequence is TGCAGTGCTAAAGGGACCTCCGCTAGCACAGATACGCAGTATTTT. Its protein is CSAKGTSASTDTQYF. V and J are TRBV20-1 and TRBJ2-3, with D perhaps assigned TRBD1 or TRBD2 (5 bases each). V was clipped by 4 bases and J by 0 bases, with 14 bases between them. The germline gives CDR1 DFQATT, CDR2 SNEGSKA (reference sequence). The CDR3 spans 15 residues.

This clonotype was recorded a few times. This chain joins TRBV7-8 and TRBJ1-5, with D unresolved. Trimming cost V 1 base and J 0 bases, with 10 bases left between them. The CDR3 has 16 residues. Germline V gene lookup returns CDR1 SGHVS and CDR2 FQNEAQ. The CDR3 coding sequence is TGTGCCAGCAGCTTAGGAGGTGGATATAGCAATCAGCCCCAGCATTTT. This codes for CASSLGGGYSNQPQHF. The full variable domain, rest sourced from reference TRBV7-8 and TRBJ1-5, is GAGVSQSPRYKVAKRGQDVALRCDPISGHVSLFWYQQALGQGPEFLTYFQNEAQLDKSGLPSDRFFAERPEGSVSTLKIQRTQQEDSAVYLCASSLGGGYSNQPQHFGDGTRLSIL.

The gene calls are TRBV6-2 or TRBV6-3 and TRBJ1-2; D not resolved. This CDR3 is built from 12 residues. V was clipped by 5 bases and J by 4 bases, with 8 bases between them. Germline CDR1 is MNHEY and CDR2 is SVGEGT. This CDR3 is CASSTQGYGYTF. In nucleotides, the CDR3 is TGTGCCAGCAGTACACAAGGCTATGGCTACACCTTC.

This clonotype was found a few times. V and J are TRBV20-1 and TRBJ2-7; possibly TRBD2 for D (5 bases). CDR3 size: 13 residues. Trimming removed 7 bases at V and 2 bases at J, with 15 bases between. The germline CDR1 and CDR2 sequences are DFQATT and SNEGSKA (reference sequence). The DNA for the CDR3 is TGCAGTGGGGCGGGTCAGGTCACCTACGAGCAGTACTTC. As protein: CSGAGQVTYEQYF.

In its sample, this clonotype was seen a few times. This sequence joins TRBV5-6 and TRBJ2-3; D ambiguous. The V end lost 3 bases, the J end lost 0 bases, and 14 bases lay between the germline ends. CDR1 SGHDT and CDR2 YYEEEE come from the germline V gene. The CDR3 runs 16 residues. The CDR3 DNA follows: TGTGCCAGCAGCTCCGTTTGGGTGGGGAGCACAGATACGCAGTATTTT. Translated, it gives CASSSVWVGSTDTQYF.

This chain joins TRBV4-1 and TRBJ1-2; D is ambiguous. Germline assignment: CDR1 MGHRA and CDR2 YSYEKL. V lost 0 bases, J lost 5 bases, and 7 bases lay in between. The CDR3 covers 13 residues. The CDR3 loop reads CASSQDRAYGYTF. The CDR3 DNA follows: TGCGCCAGCAGCCAAGATCGAGCGTATGGCTACACCTTC.

The chain links TRBV27 to TRBJ1-2, with TRBD1 identical over 8 bases. Germline CDR1 and CDR2: MNHEY and SMNVEV (reference sequence). After removal of 5 bases from V and 4 bases from J, the junction contained 6 bases not matched to a gene. This CDR3 region has 14 residues. The CDR3, as DNA: TGTGCCAGCAGTACCGACAGGGGAAGCTATGGCTACACCTTC. It specifies CASSTDRGSYGYTF.

The chain joins TRBV5-1 to TRBJ1-1, with D perhaps TRBD1 (5 bases). This CDR3 has 15 residues. The V and J ends lost 2 bases and 3 bases respectively, with 14 bases between them. Germline V lookup: CDR1 SGHRS, CDR2 YFSETQ. The CDR3 here is CASSFLTGSDTEAFF. The CDR3 DNA follows: TGCGCCAGCAGCTTTCTAACAGGATCGGACACTGAAGCTTTCTTT. Based on the CDR3 plus reference TRBV5-1 and TRBJ1-1, the full variable domain is KAGVTQTPRYLIKTRGQQVTLSCSPISGHRSVSWYQQTPGQGLQFLFEYFSETQRNKGNFPGRFSGRQFSNSRSEMNVSTLELGDSALYLCASSFLTGSDTEAFFGQGTRLTVV.

The chain carries TRBV20-1 and TRBJ2-5; TRBD1 is a possible D gene (6 bases). Trimming shortened V by 3 bases and J by 6 bases, and 20 bases separated the two germline ends. Germline lookup yields CDR1 DFQATT and CDR2 SNEGSKA (reference sequence). The CDR3 spans 15 residues. This CDR3 reads CSASNRAITQQTQYF. The CDR3 region has the DNA TGCAGTGCTAGCAACAGGGCAATCACTCAGCAGACCCAGTACTTC.

This chain joins TRBV27 and TRBJ1-1; possibly TRBD1 for D (5 bases). CDR1 and CDR2 (germline): MNHEY, SMNVEV (reference sequence). V gave up 8 bases and J gave up 2 bases, with 12 bases separating them. The CDR3 runs to 13 residues. The CDR3 DNA reads as TGTGCCAGCGCCGTGACAGATAACACTGAAGCTTTCTTT. Translating gives CASAVTDNTEAFF.

The V and J genes are TRBV18 and TRBJ2-1; 10 bases map to TRBD2. This CDR3 is 17 amino acids long. With V trimmed by 3 bases and J by 5 bases, 10 bases remained unmatched. CDR1 KGHSH and CDR2 LQKENI come from the germline V gene. CDR3 loop: CASSPYGLADTHNEQFF. CDR3 in DNA: TGTGCCAGCTCACCTTATGGACTAGCGGACACACACAATGAGCAGTTCTTC.

This clonotype was detected a few times. A clone one base away is much larger, so this may be a read error. This chain joins TRBV29-1 and TRBJ1-1; D is undetermined. Trimming stripped 7 bases from V and 5 bases from J, with 14 bases between. Germline V gives CDR1 SQVTM, CDR2 ANQGSEA. The CDR3 totals 12 residues. Here the CDR3 DNA reads TGCAGCGATGCCCGTATGGGGACTGAAGCTTTCTTT. Protein product: CSDARMGTEAFF.

This clonotype occurred a few times. V gene TRBV5-1 combines with J gene TRBJ2-7; D gene uncertain. CDR1 and CDR2 (germline): SGHRS, YFSETQ. The CDR3 covers 13 residues. Trimming stripped 0 bases from V and 1 base from J, with 5 bases between. The CDR3 here is CASSLVSSYEQYF. In DNA, the CDR3 is TGCGCCAGCAGCTTGGTCAGTTCCTACGAGCAGTACTTC.

There are a few counts of this clonotype. The chain carries TRBV4-3 and TRBJ2-5; D may be TRBD1 or TRBD2 (6 bases each). Trimming left V 0 bases short and J 1 base short, with 9 bases between. The CDR3 covers 15 residues. The V gene's germline CDR1 is LGHNA and CDR2 YSLEER. The CDR3 sequence: CASSQERGLQETQYF. The CDR3 nucleotides read TGCGCCAGCAGCCAAGAACGGGGGCTCCAAGAGACCCAGTACTTC.